Listed below are T cell receptor beta chains from one sample, sequenced in a study of cytomegalovirus exposure and HLA in healthy donors. Libraries were prepared by immunoSEQ multiplex PCR; TCRdb keeps only in-frame clonotypes and omits some of them. The sample lists 120,000 or so clones, over 70% occurring once. The sequencing input was PBMCs. The receptors come from a female donor in good health and CMV-seropositive. Each CDR3 is given without its conserved first and last residue. Clone size is given for some rows only: seen once, a few or many times, or a class if the clone is expanded.

TRBV9	.	TRBJ2-1	ASSGGGSSYNEQF
TRBV5-1	.	TRBJ2-6	ASSWTGDEANVLT
TRBV27	.	TRBJ2-5	ASSLRAGGQGETQY
TRBV6-5	.	TRBJ1-1	ATHTRFNTEAF
TRBV7-3	.	TRBJ2-1	ASSGTSGGFSYNEQF
TRBV29-1	few	TRBJ2-2	SASGVATGELF
TRBV28	.	TRBJ1-2	ASRPNDLRGQGYT
TRBV2	.	TRBJ1-5	ASAGGQGAPQH
TRBV6-1	.	TRBJ2-5	ASSDGSGYQETQY
TRBV4-1	few	TRBJ2-1	ASSQTTTGDNSQSEQF
TRBV6-5	.	TRBJ2-7	ASSYSSGVSYEQY
TRBV5-5	.	TRBJ1-5	ASSLGLSIQPQH
TRBV7-6	.	TRBJ2-1	ASSLAQGLAGGEQF
TRBV5-1	.	TRBJ1-1	ASSLGFTANTEAF
TRBV6-5	.	TRBJ2-7	ASSYSGTGSYEQY
TRBV10-1	.	TRBJ1-3	ARKQGTGISGNTIY
TRBV7-9	.	TRBJ2-2	ASSLVYPGELF
TRBV5-1	.	TRBJ2-7	ASSFGGSYEQY
TRBV27	.	TRBJ1-6	ASSFGSSYNSPLH
TRBV11-3	.	TRBJ2-1	ASSLGLAYNEQF
TRBV5-4	.	TRBJ2-5	ASSLASGGRSQETQY
TRBV6-6	.	TRBJ2-2	ATRGAGRYSGELF
TRBV18	once	TRBJ1-1	ASSVGQNTEAF
TRBV4-1	.	TRBJ1-2	ASSLNRQGRGYT
TRBV5-5	.	TRBJ2-7	ASSITGKAYEQY
TRBV6-1	.	TRBJ1-1	ASRPTGQAEAF
TRBV20-1	.	TRBJ2-5	SAGAGETQY
TRBV6-5	.	TRBJ2-3	ASSISGGALYTQY
TRBV18	.	TRBJ1-1	ASSQGADTEAF
TRBV19	once	TRBJ1-6	ASSSNNSPLH
TRBV19	.	TRBJ2-5	ASSIGTTNQETQY
TRBV5-4	.	TRBJ2-3	ASSREGLAGGYSIADTQY
TRBV10-3	.	TRBJ2-5	ATNDPPRGETQY
TRBV6-5	once	TRBJ1-6	ASSYRQGRNSPLH
TRBV5-1	.	TRBJ2-3	ASSLEKLTDTQY
TRBV29-1	once	TRBJ2-3	SARTQTLTDTQY
TRBV11-2	.	TRBJ2-7	ASSFSRQGSYEQY
TRBV19	.	TRBJ2-3	ASSPRQPWTDTQY
TRBV10-3	.	TRBJ1-1	AISEWLENTEAF
TRBV27	.	TRBJ1-3	ASSAGRSSGNTIY
TRBV19	.	TRBJ1-4	ASSPLDRTNEKLF
TRBV19	.	TRBJ1-5	ASRGGAVAQPQH
TRBV7-9	.	TRBJ1-5	ASSRGPRQPQH
TRBV5-1	.	TRBJ1-6	ASSLAGQINSPLH
TRBV6-5	.	TRBJ2-7	ASSYEGLEY
TRBV5-4	.	TRBJ1-6	ASSLGADYNSPLH
TRBV19	.	TRBJ2-2	ASSGTGTGELF
TRBV30	.	TRBJ2-7	AWEKKQGYEQY
TRBV10-1	.	TRBJ2-7	ARTAAGYSYEQY
TRBV5-1	.	TRBJ1-2	ASSLEGTYLGGYT
TRBV9	.	TRBJ2-3	ASSVLAGGGDTQY
TRBV7-9	few	TRBJ2-4	ASSPGTGRDIQY
TRBV20-1	.	TRBJ1-2	VNPGDGYT